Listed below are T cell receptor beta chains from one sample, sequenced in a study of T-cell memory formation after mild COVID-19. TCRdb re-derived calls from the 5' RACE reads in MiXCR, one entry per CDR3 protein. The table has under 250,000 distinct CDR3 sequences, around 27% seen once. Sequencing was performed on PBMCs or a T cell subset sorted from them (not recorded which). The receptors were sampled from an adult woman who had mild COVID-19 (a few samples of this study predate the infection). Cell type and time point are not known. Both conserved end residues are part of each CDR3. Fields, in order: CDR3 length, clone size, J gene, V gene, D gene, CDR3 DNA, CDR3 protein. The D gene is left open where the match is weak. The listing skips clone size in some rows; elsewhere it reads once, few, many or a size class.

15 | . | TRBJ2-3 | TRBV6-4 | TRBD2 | TGTGCCAGCAGTGACACTAGCGGGGGGGCAGATACGCAGTATTTT | CASSDTSGGADTQYF
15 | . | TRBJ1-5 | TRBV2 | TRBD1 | TGTGCCAGCAGTCCCCAGGGGGGGCAGGGGCAGCCCCAGCATTTT | CASSPQGGQGQPQHF
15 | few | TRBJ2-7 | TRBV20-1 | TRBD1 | TGCAGTGCTAGACGCCCCGGACAGGGGTTTTACGAGCAGTACTTC | CSARRPGQGFYEQYF
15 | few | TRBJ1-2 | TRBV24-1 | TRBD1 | TGTGCCACCAGTGATCCTCGGACAGGGAGCTATGGCTACACCTTC | CATSDPRTGSYGYTF
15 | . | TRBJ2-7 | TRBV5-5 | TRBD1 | TGTGCCAGCAGCTCCGCCGGGGACAGGGTCTACGAGCAGTACTTC | CASSSAGDRVYEQYF
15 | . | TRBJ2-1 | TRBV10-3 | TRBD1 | TGTGCCATCAGCCAGACAGGGAATTCCTACAATGAGCAGTTCTTC | CAISQTGNSYNEQFF
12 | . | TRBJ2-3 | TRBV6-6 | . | TGTGCCAGCAGTTACTCGTCAGATACGCAGTATTTT | CASSYSSDTQYF
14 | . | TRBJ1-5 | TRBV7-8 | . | TGTGCCAGCAGCAACGGACCGGGCCGGGGGCCCCAGCATTTT | CASSNGPGRGPQHF
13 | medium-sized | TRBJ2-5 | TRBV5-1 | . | TGCGCCAGCCGTAAAGGACTACAAGAGACCCAGTACTTC | CASRKGLQETQYF
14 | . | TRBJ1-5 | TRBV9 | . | TGTGCCAGCAGCCCCTGGAGTGGAGGCCAGCCCCAGCATTTT | CASSPWSGGQPQHF
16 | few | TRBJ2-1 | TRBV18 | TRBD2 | TGTGCCAGCTCACCATGGTCTAGCGGGAGCTCCAATGAGCAGTTCTTC | CASSPWSSGSSNEQFF
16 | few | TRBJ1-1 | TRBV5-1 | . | TGCGCCAGCAGCTCCGGGACACTTAGTTGGGGCACTGAAGCTTTCTTT | CASSSGTLSWGTEAFF
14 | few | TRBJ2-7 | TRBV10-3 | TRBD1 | TGTGCCATCAGAGGGACAGGGGCGTCCTACGAGCAGTACTTC | CAIRGTGASYEQYF
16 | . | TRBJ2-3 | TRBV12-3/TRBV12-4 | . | TGTGCCAGCAGTTTGGGGTCCCCTGGTTCCACAGGTACGCAGTATTTT | CASSLGSPGSTGTQYF
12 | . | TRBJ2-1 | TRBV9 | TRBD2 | TGTGCCAGCAGTCCTAGCGGGAATGAGCAGTTCTTC | CASSPSGNEQFF
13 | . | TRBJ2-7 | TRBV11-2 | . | TGTGCCAGCAGCTTTGACGAGGTCTACGAGCAGTACTTC | CASSFDEVYEQYF
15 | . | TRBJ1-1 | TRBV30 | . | TGTGCCTGGAGTCCCCCCGTACGGGTGAACACTGAAGCTTTCTTT | CAWSPPVRVNTEAFF
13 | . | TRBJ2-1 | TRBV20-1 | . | TGCAGTCGGGACGGTGGAGTTGGGAATGAGCAGTTCTTC | CSRDGGVGNEQFF
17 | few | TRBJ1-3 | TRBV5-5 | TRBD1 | TGTGCCAGCAGCCCCGGGGACAGGGTCCTCTCTGGAAACACCATATATTTT | CASSPGDRVLSGNTIYF
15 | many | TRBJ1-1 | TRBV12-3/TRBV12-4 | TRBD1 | TGTGCCAGCAGTCCTACGACAGGGGGCTGGGCTGAAGCTTTCTTT | CASSPTTGGWAEAFF
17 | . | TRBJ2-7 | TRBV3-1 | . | TGTGCCAGCAGCCAAGAAATCTCAGGAGACTACTTCTACGAGCAGTACTTC | CASSQEISGDYFYEQYF
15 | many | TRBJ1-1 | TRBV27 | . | TGTGCCAGCAGTTCCCAGTCAGCCCAGAACACTGAAGCTTTCTTT | CASSSQSAQNTEAFF
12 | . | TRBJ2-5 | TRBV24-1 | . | TGTGCCACCAGTGATTTAGGGGAGACCCAGTACTTC | CATSDLGETQYF
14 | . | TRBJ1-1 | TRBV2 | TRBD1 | TGTGCCAGCAGCACCGGGACAGGGTACACTGAAGCTTTCTTT | CASSTGTGYTEAFF
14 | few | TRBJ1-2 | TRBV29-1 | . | TGCAGCGTTCCTGAGGAACCCCCTAACTATGGCTACACCTTC | CSVPEEPPNYGYTF
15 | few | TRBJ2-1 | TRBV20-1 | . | TGCAGTGCTAGATTCTCAGGGAGGTCCTACAATGAGCAGTTCTTC | CSARFSGRSYNEQFF
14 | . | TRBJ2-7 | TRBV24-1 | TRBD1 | TGTGCCACCAGTCCGGGACAGGGTTACGCCGAGCAGTACTTC | CATSPGQGYAEQYF
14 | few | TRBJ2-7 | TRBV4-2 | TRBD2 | TGTGCCAGCAGCCAAGGTGGGCGGGAGAACGAGCAGTACTTC | CASSQGGRENEQYF
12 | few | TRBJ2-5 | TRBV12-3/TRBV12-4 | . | TGTGCCAGCAGTCCGGACGGGGAGACCCAGTACTTC | CASSPDGETQYF
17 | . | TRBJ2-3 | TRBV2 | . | TGTGCCAGCAGTGTAATCGGGGGCAGGGGTAGCACAGATACGCAGTATTTT | CASSVIGGRGSTDTQYF
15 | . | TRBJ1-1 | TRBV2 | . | TGTGCCAGCAGTATGTATCGATCGGACAGCAGTGAAGCTTTCTTT | CASSMYRSDSSEAFF
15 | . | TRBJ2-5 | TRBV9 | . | TGTGCCAGCAGTTCCCGACTAGGGTTGGAAGAGACCCAGTACTTC | CASSSRLGLEETQYF
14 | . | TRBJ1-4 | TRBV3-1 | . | TGTGCCAGCAGCCAAGATATATCCGAGGAAAAACTGTTTTTT | CASSQDISEEKLFF
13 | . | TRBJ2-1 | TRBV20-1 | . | TGCAGTGCTAGAGCGGGGCCAAGGAATGAGCAGTTCTTC | CSARAGPRNEQFF
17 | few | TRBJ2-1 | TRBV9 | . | TGTGCCAGCAGCCCCGACCTGGGGACGAGACTGGACAATGAGCAGTTCTTC | CASSPDLGTRLDNEQFF
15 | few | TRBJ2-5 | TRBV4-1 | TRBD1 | TGCGCCAGCAGCCAGGAGACAGGGGGCCCTGAGACCCAGTACTTC | CASSQETGGPETQYF
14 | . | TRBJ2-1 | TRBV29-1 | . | TGCAGCGTTCACCGGGACCCGGATGGGTATGAGCAGTTCTTC | CSVHRDPDGYEQFF
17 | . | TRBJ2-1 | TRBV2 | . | TGTGCCAGCAGTGTAACTCGGACTGAGAGACCCTACAATGAGCAGTTCTTC | CASSVTRTERPYNEQFF
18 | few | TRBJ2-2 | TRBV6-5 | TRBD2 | TGTGCCAGCACTGCTCCAGGACTAGCGAGAACTAACACCGGGGAGCTGTTTTTT | CASTAPGLARTNTGELFF
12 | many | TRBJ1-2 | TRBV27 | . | TGTGCCAGCAGCACCGCTCAGGGTGGCTACACCTTC | CASSTAQGGYTF
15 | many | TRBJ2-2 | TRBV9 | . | TGTGCCAGCAGCGTATCCATATCGGGGACCGGGGAGCTGTTTTTT | CASSVSISGTGELFF
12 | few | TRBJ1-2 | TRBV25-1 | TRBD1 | TGTGCCAGCAGGGGACAGTTCGATGGCTACACCTTC | CASRGQFDGYTF
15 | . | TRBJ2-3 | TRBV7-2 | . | TGTGCCAGCAGCCCCCCGGGTCCGCGCCAAGATACGCAGTATTTT | CASSPPGPRQDTQYF
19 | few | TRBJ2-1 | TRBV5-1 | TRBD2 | TGCGCCAGCAGCTTTTCTAGGCTAGCGGGAGGTAAATCCTACAATGAGCAGTTCTTC | CASSFSRLAGGKSYNEQFF
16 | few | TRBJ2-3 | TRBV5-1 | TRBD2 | TGCGCCAGCAGCCCCGGGACTAGCGGGGCTCTGGATACGCAGTATTTT | CASSPGTSGALDTQYF
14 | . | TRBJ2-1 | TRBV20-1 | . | TGCAGTGCTAGAGTAAGCCTAGTCCCCAATGAGCAGTTCTTC | CSARVSLVPNEQFF
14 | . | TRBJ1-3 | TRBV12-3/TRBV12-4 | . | TGTGCCAGCAGTTTAGGCGGGATGGGAAACACCATATATTTT | CASSLGGMGNTIYF
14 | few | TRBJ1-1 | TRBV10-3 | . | TGTGCCATCAGTGAGGGGGAATTGAACACTGAAGCTTTCTTT | CAISEGELNTEAFF
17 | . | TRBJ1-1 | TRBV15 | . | TGTGCCACCAGCAGAGATCATGGCTTAGGTTGGGACACTGAAGCTTTCTTT | CATSRDHGLGWDTEAFF
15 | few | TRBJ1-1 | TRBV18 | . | TGTGCCAGCTCACCCACGACAGGTACCCGGACTGAAGCTTTCTTT | CASSPTTGTRTEAFF
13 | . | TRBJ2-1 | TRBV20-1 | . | TGCAGCGAGAGGAAACAGGGTGGGAATGAGGAGTTCTTC | CSERKQGGNEEFF
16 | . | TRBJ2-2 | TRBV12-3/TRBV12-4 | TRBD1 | TGTGCCAGCAGTGCCCGGACAGGGGGCGCCGGCGGGGAGCTGTTTTTT | CASSARTGGAGGELFF
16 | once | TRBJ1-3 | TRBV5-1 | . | TGCGCCAGCAGCTTGCAGGGTGCAGACTCTGGAAACACCATATATTTT | CASSLQGADSGNTIYF